The rows below give T cell receptor beta chains drawn from one sample of a study of beta chain features in type 1 diabetes. TCRdb keeps only in-frame clones here, not all; method: immunoSEQ multiplex PCR. The repertoire consists of some 700,000 clones, with around an eighth occurring once and the leading ten covering approximately 0.021%. The sequenced sample was naive CD4+ T cells from blood. The receptors shown here come from a man aged 18-30 years with type 1 diabetes. Each CDR3 is given with its conserved first and last residue. D genes are given only for firm matches. Size tells how often a clone was seen (once, few, many) or the class of an expanded clone, and some rows leave it out.

v_call	clone_size	d_call	j_call	cdr3_nt	cdr3_aa
TRBV27	few	TRBD2	TRBJ2-1	TGTGCCAGCAGTTCCCCGATCGGGGGGAATGAGCAGTTCTTC	CASSSPIGGNEQFF
TRBV7-2	-	-	TRBJ1-3	TGTGCCAGCAGCTATGACATCTCTGGAAACACCATATATTTT	CASSYDISGNTIYF
TRBV7-8	-	-	TRBJ1-1	TGTGCCAGCAGCTTAGGGCAGATGAACACTGAAGCTTTCTTT	CASSLGQMNTEAFF
TRBV29-1	few	-	TRBJ2-3	TGCAGCGTTACTAGGGGGGCCGGGGCAGATACGCAGTATTTT	CSVTRGAGADTQYF
TRBV6-5	few	-	TRBJ1-5	TGTGCCAGCAGTTACTCGTTAACAGCGGTTCAGCCCCAGCATTTT	CASSYSLTAVQPQHF
TRBV6-5	-	-	TRBJ1-3	TGTGCCAGCACGGCGAGGGGCTTCTCTGGAAACACCATATATTTT	CASTARGFSGNTIYF
TRBV7-9	-	-	TRBJ1-2	TGTGCCAGCAGCTTAGAAAGCGGGAGCGGCTACACCTTC	CASSLESGSGYTF
TRBV6-5	few	-	TRBJ1-4	TGTGCCAGCAGTTCCCGGAGCGGTGGAAAACTGTTTTTT	CASSSRSGGKLFF
TRBV10-3	few	TRBD1	TRBJ1-1	TGTGCCATCAGCCAGGGACAGACTTACACTGAAGCTTTCTTT	CAISQGQTYTEAFF
TRBV11-3	-	TRBD2	TRBJ2-1	TGTGCCAGCAGCTTGAGCGGGGGGCCCCACAATGAGCAGTTCTTC	CASSLSGGPHNEQFF
TRBV19	-	TRBD1	TRBJ2-7	TGTGCCAGTAGCGGGACAGGGGTTATCTACGAGCAGTACTTC	CASSGTGVIYEQYF
TRBV7-9	-	-	TRBJ1-1	TGTGCCAGCAGCCCCGAGTACCAGGGCTCGGGGACTGAAGCTTTCTTT	CASSPEYQGSGTEAFF
TRBV28	once	TRBD2	TRBJ2-3	TGTGCCAGCAGTAACCGGGACGGGGGGTTCACAGATACGCAGTATTTT	CASSNRDGGFTDTQYF
TRBV2	few	-	TRBJ1-5	TGTGCCAGCAGCAAGACAGACTATAGCAATCAGCCCCAGCATTTT	CASSKTDYSNQPQHF
TRBV7-2	few	-	TRBJ2-1	TGTGCCAGCAGCTTTGGGCTGCCAATGAACCAGTTCTTC	CASSFGLPMNQFF
TRBV7-8	few	-	TRBJ2-5	TGTGCCAGCAGCTTAGTGGAGACCCAGTACTTC	CASSLVETQYF
TRBV9	-	TRBD2	TRBJ2-1	TGTGCCAGCAGTGGCCACGACGGGGCTAGCGGGGTCTATTTGGGGAATGAGCAGTTCTTC	CASSGHDGASGVYLGNEQFF
TRBV19	few	TRBD2	TRBJ2-3	TGTGCCAGTAGGAGACTAGCGGGGGGGCCAGATACGCAGTATTTT	CASRRLAGGPDTQYF
TRBV7-3	few	-	TRBJ1-1	TGTGCCAGCAGCTTATCCGGGCAAAACACTGAAGCTTTCTTT	CASSLSGQNTEAFF
TRBV7-9	-	TRBD2	TRBJ2-1	TGTGCCAGCAGACCCCCTGGGATAGCGGGGGGCGATAATGAGCAGTTCTTC	CASRPPGIAGGDNEQFF
TRBV30	-	-	TRBJ1-4	TGTGCCTGGAGTGTAGTGGGTGAAAAACTGTTTTTT	CAWSVVGEKLFF
TRBV2	few	TRBD2	TRBJ2-3	TGTGCCAGCAGTGGACCGGGCGGGGGGGCCTTGGATACGCAGTATTTT	CASSGPGGGALDTQYF
TRBV2	-	-	TRBJ1-1	TGTGCCAGCAAAGAGGTCAGTGAAGCTTTCTTT	CASKEVSEAFF
TRBV4-1	-	TRBD2	TRBJ2-7	TGCGCCAGCTCCCGGGAGGGAAGTTCCTACGAGCAGTACTTC	CASSREGSSYEQYF
TRBV5-4	-	-	TRBJ2-1	TGTGCCAGCAGCTTTGAGCCCAATGAGCAGTTCTTC	CASSFEPNEQFF
TRBV27	-	-	TRBJ2-7	TGTGCCAGCAGTAGCCGACAGGCCGGTGAGCAGTACTTC	CASSSRQAGEQYF
TRBV2	-	-	TRBJ1-2	TGTGCCAGCACTATGGAGGACTATGGCTACACCTTC	CASTMEDYGYTF
TRBV5-4	-	TRBD2	TRBJ2-5	TGTGCCAGCAGCTTGGCGGCTAGCGGGGGGGAGACCCAGTACTTC	CASSLAASGGETQYF
TRBV30	-	-	TRBJ1-1	TGTGCCTGGAGTGTCGCGGGGGGGACTGAAGCTTTCTTT	CAWSVAGGTEAFF
TRBV5-1	-	TRBD1	TRBJ1-1	TGCGCCAGCAGCTTCTTGGGACAGTTGAACACTGAAGCTTTCTTT	CASSFLGQLNTEAFF
TRBV29-1	-	-	TRBJ1-1	TGCAGCGCGAGCCGAGCTGTTAGGGCTGAAGCTTTCTTT	CSASRAVRAEAFF
TRBV27	-	-	TRBJ2-7	TGTGCCAGCAGTTCCGGACAGGGCGTTAGCGGGGATTACGAGCAGTACTTC	CASSSGQGVSGDYEQYF
TRBV9	-	-	TRBJ1-2	TGTGCCAGCAGCGCCGACATGGGGGGCTACACCTTC	CASSADMGGYTF
TRBV27	-	-	TRBJ2-2	TGTGCCAGCAGTGGCCGGCACACCGGGGAGCTGTTTTTT	CASSGRHTGELFF
TRBV19	-	-	TRBJ1-5	TGTGCCAGTAGTACCTTAGGGGTTGCGGGCAATCAGCCCCAGCATTTT	CASSTLGVAGNQPQHF
TRBV27	-	-	TRBJ2-3	TGTGCCAGCAGTTCCCACGCTAGCACAGATACGCAGTATTTT	CASSSHASTDTQYF
TRBV6-1	-	-	TRBJ1-1	TGTGCCAGCAGTGAAGGGCTCAGGTTCTCGAACACTGAAGCTTTCTTT	CASSEGLRFSNTEAFF
TRBV25-1	-	-	TRBJ2-5	TGTGCCAGCGGACGCCTAGAGACCCAGTACTTC	CASGRLETQYF
TRBV2	-	-	TRBJ1-1	TGTGCCAGGAGGACAGAGCTGAACACTGAAGCTTTCTTT	CARRTELNTEAFF